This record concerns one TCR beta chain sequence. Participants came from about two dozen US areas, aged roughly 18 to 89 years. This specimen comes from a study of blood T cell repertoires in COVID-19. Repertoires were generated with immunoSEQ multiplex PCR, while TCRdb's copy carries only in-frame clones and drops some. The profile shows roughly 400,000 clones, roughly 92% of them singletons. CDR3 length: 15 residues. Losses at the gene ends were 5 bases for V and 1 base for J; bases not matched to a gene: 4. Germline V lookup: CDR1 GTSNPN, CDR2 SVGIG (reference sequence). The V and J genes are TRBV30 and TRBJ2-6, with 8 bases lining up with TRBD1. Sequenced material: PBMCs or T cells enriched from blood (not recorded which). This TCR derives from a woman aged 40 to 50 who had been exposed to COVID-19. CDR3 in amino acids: CAWGQGASGANVLTF. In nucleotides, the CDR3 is TGTGCCTGGGGGCAGGGGGCATCTGGGGCCAACGTCCTGACTTTC.